This is a list of T cell receptor beta chains from one sample in a study of spatial heterogeneity in lung cancer. TCRdb reprocessed the 5' RACE reads with MiXCR, giving one entry per CDR3 protein. This sample has fewer than 20,000 distinct CDR3 sequences, with 20% to 25% found just once. The source was PBMCs, collected at surgery. Receptors originate from a female donor with early-stage non-small cell lung cancer. CDR3s include the opening cysteine and the closing phenylalanine or tryptophan. Each record gives: V gene, J gene, D gene, clone size, CDR3 DNA, CDR3 protein. The D gene is left open where the match is weak. Rows give clone size only sometimes, using once, few, many, or a class for an expanded clone.

v_gene: TRBV7-2
j_gene: TRBJ2-3
d_gene: TRBD1
abundance: medium-sized
CDR3nt: TGTGCCAGCAGCTTAGCGGGGACCTTTACAGGGGCGAGCACAGATACGCAGTATTTT
CDR3aa: CASSLAGTFTGASTDTQYF

v_gene: TRBV12-3/TRBV12-4
j_gene: TRBJ2-1
d_gene: TRBD1
abundance: NA
CDR3nt: TGTGCCAGCACCGGGACAGGGGCCTACAATGAGCAGTTCTTC
CDR3aa: CASTGTGAYNEQFF

v_gene: TRBV5-1
j_gene: TRBJ2-5
d_gene: NA
abundance: many
CDR3nt: TGCGCCAGCAGCTTGTTTGACGGACGAGGCTCAGAGACCCAGTACTTC
CDR3aa: CASSLFDGRGSETQYF

v_gene: TRBV12-3/TRBV12-4
j_gene: TRBJ2-1
d_gene: TRBD2
abundance: NA
CDR3nt: TGTGCCAGCAGCTATAGCGGGGGACGCCAGTTCAATGAGCAGTTCTTC
CDR3aa: CASSYSGGRQFNEQFF

v_gene: TRBV11-2
j_gene: TRBJ2-3
d_gene: TRBD2
abundance: NA
CDR3nt: TGTGCCAGCAGCTTAGCAAGACTAGCGGGGCTCACAGATACGCAGTATTTT
CDR3aa: CASSLARLAGLTDTQYF

v_gene: TRBV7-2
j_gene: TRBJ2-3
d_gene: NA
abundance: many
CDR3nt: TGTGCCAGCAGCTTATATTGGCTACAGGGCGGCACAGATACGCAGTATTTT
CDR3aa: CASSLYWLQGGTDTQYF

v_gene: TRBV4-3
j_gene: TRBJ2-3
d_gene: NA
abundance: NA
CDR3nt: TGCGCCAGCAGTAAGGGTTCCGATCCCGAGTGGAGCACAGATACGCAGTATTTT
CDR3aa: CASSKGSDPEWSTDTQYF

v_gene: TRBV19
j_gene: TRBJ2-7
d_gene: TRBD2
abundance: NA
CDR3nt: TGTGCCAGTAGTCTCCAACTAGCGCGGGGCTCCTACGAGCAGTACTTC
CDR3aa: CASSLQLARGSYEQYF

v_gene: TRBV7-2
j_gene: TRBJ1-4
d_gene: TRBD1
abundance: medium-sized
CDR3nt: TGTGCCAGCAGCTTTTCCGGGACAGCAGCTAATGAAAAACTGTTTTTT
CDR3aa: CASSFSGTAANEKLFF

v_gene: TRBV5-1
j_gene: TRBJ2-1
d_gene: NA
abundance: many
CDR3nt: TGCGCCAGCAGCTTGGTTCGGGTCGGCAATGAGCAGTTCTTC
CDR3aa: CASSLVRVGNEQFF

v_gene: TRBV20-1
j_gene: TRBJ1-1
d_gene: NA
abundance: many
CDR3nt: TGCAGTGCTAGAATGGGGGCCGGGGGCACTGAAGCTTTCTTT
CDR3aa: CSARMGAGGTEAFF

v_gene: TRBV7-9
j_gene: TRBJ2-3
d_gene: NA
abundance: many
CDR3nt: TGTGCCAGCAGCTCCAGACCGGGAACTCCGAACACAGATACGCAGTATTTT
CDR3aa: CASSSRPGTPNTDTQYF